One and the same sample provided the 3 T cell receptor beta chains below, sequenced in a study of blood T cell repertoires in COVID-19. Here immunoSEQ multiplex PCR was the method, and the copy in TCRdb shows in-frame clones only, minus some. The profile shows a few hundred thousand clones, 80% to 90% of them singletons. The specimen was peripheral blood. These TCRs come from a woman between 35 and 50 years old who had recovered from COVID-19.

This clone was seen more than once but under ten times. The rearrangement joins TRBV19 to TRBJ1-3, with TRBD1 as a possible D gene (6 bases). From germline, CDR1 is LNHDA and CDR2 SQIVND (reference sequence). The length of the CDR3 is 14 residues. V shed 7 bases and J shed 7 bases, with 17 bases lying between them. CDR3 nucleotides: TGTGCCAGTACCTCAGGGGCCCGCGGGAACACCATATATTTT. It is translated as CASTSGARGNTIYF.

The V gene is TRBV14, the J gene TRBJ2-3, with 7 bases matching TRBD1. Germline values: CDR1 SGHDN, CDR2 FVKESK. This CDR3 is built from 17 residues. Losses at the gene ends were 2 bases for V and 2 bases for J; bases not matched to a gene: 10. CDR3: CASSQIQGLIHTDTQYF. The CDR3 region has the DNA TGTGCCAGCAGCCAAATACAGGGGTTAATTCACACAGATACGCAGTATTTT.

The chain couples TRBV19 to TRBJ2-2; 7 nucleotides align to TRBD1. CDR1 and CDR2 from the germline V gene are LNHDA and SQIVND (reference sequence). This CDR3 region has 14 residues. The V gene end was trimmed by 6 bases and the J gene end by 3 bases; junction bases not matched to a gene: 4. CDR3 coding DNA: TGTGCCAGTAGAGCACAGGGGCACACCGGGGAGCTGTTTTTT. Its translation is CASRAQGHTGELFF.